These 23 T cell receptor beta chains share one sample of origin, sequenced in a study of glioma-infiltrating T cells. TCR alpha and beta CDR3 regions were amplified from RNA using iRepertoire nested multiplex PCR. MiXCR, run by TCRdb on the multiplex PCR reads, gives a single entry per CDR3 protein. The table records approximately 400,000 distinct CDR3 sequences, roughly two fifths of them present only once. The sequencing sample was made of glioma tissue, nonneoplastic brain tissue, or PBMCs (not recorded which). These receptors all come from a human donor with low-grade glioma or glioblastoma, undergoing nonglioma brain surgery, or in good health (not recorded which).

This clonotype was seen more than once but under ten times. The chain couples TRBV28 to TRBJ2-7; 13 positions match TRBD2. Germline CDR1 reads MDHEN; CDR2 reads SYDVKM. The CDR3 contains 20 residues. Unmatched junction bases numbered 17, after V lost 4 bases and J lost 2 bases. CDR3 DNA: TGTGCCAGCAGTTCCTGGGACGGCAATCCCGGGACTAGCGGGACCTACGAGCAGTACTTC. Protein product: CASSSWDGNPGTSGTYEQYF.

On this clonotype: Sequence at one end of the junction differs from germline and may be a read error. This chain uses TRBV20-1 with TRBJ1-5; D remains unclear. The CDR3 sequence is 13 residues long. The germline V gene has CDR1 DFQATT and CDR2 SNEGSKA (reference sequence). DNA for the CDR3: TGCAGTGCTATTACAGATAGCAATCGGCCCCAGCATTTT. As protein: CSAITDSNRPQHF.

The CDR3 loop reads CASNTPVSAGAADTQYF. In DNA, the CDR3 is TGTGCCAGCAACACCCCGGTTTCGGCGGGAGCAGCAGATACGCAGTATTTT. The V call is TRBV6-2 or TRBV6-3, the J call TRBJ2-3, with 7 bases identical to TRBD2. CDR3 length equals 17 residues. Germline loops: CDR1 MNHEY, CDR2 SVGEGT. With 7 bases clipped from V and 4 bases from J, the junction kept 17 bases outside the gene matches.

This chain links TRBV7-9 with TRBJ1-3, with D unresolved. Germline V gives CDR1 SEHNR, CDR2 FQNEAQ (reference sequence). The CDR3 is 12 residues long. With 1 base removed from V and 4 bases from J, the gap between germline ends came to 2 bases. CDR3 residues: CASSLVGNTIYF. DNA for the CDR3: TGTGCCAGCAGCTTAGTCGGAAACACCATATATTTT.

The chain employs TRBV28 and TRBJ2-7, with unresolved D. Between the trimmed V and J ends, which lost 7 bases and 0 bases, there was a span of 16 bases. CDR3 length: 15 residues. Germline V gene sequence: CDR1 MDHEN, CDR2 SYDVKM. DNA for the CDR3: TGTGCCAGCAACTCCAGGCCCCACAACTCCTACGAGCAGTACTTC. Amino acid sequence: CASNSRPHNSYEQYF.

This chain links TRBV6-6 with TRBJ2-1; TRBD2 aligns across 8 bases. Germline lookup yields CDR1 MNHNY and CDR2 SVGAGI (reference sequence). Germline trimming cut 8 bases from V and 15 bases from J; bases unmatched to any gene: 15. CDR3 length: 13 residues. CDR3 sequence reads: CASGNSGTHWGFF. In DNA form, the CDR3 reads TGTGCCAGCGGGAATAGCGGGACTCATTGGGGGTTCTTC.

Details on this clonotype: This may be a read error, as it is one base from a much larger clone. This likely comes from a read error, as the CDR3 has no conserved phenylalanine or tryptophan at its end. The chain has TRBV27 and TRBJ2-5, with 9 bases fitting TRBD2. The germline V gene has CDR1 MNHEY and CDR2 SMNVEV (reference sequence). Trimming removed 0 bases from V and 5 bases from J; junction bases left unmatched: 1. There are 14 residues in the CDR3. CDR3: CASSLSAGGETQYL. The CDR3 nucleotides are TGTGCCAGCAGTTTATCGGCGGGGGGGGAGACCCAGTACTTA.

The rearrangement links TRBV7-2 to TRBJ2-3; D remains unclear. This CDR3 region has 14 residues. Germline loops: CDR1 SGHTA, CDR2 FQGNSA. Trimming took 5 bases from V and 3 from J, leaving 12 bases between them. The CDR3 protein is CASSKVQITDTQYF. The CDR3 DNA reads TGTGCCAGCAGCAAGGTCCAAATTACAGATACGCAGTATTTT.

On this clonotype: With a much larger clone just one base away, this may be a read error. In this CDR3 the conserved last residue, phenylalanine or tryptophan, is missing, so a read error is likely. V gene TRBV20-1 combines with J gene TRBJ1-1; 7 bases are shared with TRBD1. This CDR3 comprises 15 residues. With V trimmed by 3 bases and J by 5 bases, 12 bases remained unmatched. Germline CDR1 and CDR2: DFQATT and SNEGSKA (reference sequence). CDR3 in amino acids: CSARQGGRGVTEAFL. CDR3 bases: TGCAGTGCTAGGCAGGGGGGCCGGGGGGTGACTGAAGCTTTCCTT.

The CDR3 loop is CAISEWDPNTEAFF. CDR3 in DNA: TGTGCCATCAGTGAATGGGACCCAAACACTGAAGCTTTCTTT. The V gene is TRBV10-3, the J gene TRBJ1-1, with D perhaps TRBD1 (5 bases). CDR1 is ENHRY and CDR2 is SYGVKD in the germline V gene. The CDR3 covers 14 residues. V was clipped by 3 bases and J by 2 bases, with 10 bases between them.

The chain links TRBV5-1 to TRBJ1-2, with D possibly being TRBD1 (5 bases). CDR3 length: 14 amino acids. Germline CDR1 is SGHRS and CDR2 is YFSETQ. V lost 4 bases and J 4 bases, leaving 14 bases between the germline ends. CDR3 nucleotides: TGCGCCAGCAGCCGCTCGACAGACCTCTATGGCTACACCTTC. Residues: CASSRSTDLYGYTF.

The CDR3 loop is CASSLVEEQFF. The CDR3, as DNA: TGTGCCAGCAGCTTAGTAGAGGAGCAGTTCTTC. The chain recombines TRBV7-9 with TRBJ2-1; D remains unclear. Germline lookup yields CDR1 SEHNR and CDR2 FQNEAQ (reference sequence). The CDR3 length is 11 residues. The ends were cut back, 1 base at V and 10 bases at J, with 5 bases in the middle. Full variable domain (remainder filled in from reference TRBV7-9 and TRBJ2-1): DTGVSQNPRHKITKRGQNVTFRCDPISEHNRLYWYRQTLGQGPEFLTYFQNEAQLEKSRLLSDRFSAERPKGSFSTLEIQRTEQGDSAMYLCASSLVEEQFFGPGTRLTVL.

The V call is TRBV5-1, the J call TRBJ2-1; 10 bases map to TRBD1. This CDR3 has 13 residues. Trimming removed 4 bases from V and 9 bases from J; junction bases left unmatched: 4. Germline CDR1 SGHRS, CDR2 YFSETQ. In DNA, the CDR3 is TGCGCCAGCAGCCCCGGACAGGGGGGTGAGCAGTTCTTC. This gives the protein CASSPGQGGEQFF.

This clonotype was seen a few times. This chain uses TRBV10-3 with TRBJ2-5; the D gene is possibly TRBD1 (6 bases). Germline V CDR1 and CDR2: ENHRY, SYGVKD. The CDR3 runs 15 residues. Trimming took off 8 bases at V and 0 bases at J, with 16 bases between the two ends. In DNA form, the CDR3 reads TGTGCCATCCGGGACACCTCCTCGTACCAAGAGACCCAGTACTTC. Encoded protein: CAIRDTSSYQETQYF.

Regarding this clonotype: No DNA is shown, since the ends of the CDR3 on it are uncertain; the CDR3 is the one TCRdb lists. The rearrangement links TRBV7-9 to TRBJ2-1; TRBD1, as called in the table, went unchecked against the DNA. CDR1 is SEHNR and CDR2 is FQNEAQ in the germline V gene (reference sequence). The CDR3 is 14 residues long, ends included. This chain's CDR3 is CASSFGHGAYEQLF.

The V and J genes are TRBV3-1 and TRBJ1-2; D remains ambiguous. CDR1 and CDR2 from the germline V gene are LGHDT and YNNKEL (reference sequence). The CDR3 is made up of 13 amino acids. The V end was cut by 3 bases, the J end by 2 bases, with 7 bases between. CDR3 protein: CASSQVRNYGYTF. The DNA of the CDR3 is TGTGCCAGCAGCCAGGTCCGAAACTATGGCTACACCTTC. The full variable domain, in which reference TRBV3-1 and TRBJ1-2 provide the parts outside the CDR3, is DTAVSQTPKYLVTQMGNDKSIKCEQNLGHDTMYWYKQDSKKFLKIMFSYNNKELIINETVPNRFSPKSPDKAHLNLHINSLELGDSAVYFCASSQVRNYGYTFGSGTRLTVV.

The CDR3 sequence: CATSPGNRASYNEQFF. In DNA form, the CDR3 reads TGTGCCACCAGTCCAGGGAACAGGGCGAGCTACAATGAGCAGTTCTTC. This rearrangement joins TRBV24-1 to TRBJ2-1; a possible D gene is TRBD1 (6 bases). Deletions cut 6 bases from V and 3 bases from J, with 17 bases between. The CDR3 is 16 residues long. Looked up from germline, CDR1 is KGHDR and CDR2 is SFDVKD.

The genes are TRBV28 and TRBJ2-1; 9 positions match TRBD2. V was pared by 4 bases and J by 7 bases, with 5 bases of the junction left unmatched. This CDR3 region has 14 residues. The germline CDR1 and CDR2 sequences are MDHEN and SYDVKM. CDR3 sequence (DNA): TGTGCCAGCAGTTCCCGGACTAGCGTGAATGAGCAGTTCTTC. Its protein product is CASSSRTSVNEQFF.

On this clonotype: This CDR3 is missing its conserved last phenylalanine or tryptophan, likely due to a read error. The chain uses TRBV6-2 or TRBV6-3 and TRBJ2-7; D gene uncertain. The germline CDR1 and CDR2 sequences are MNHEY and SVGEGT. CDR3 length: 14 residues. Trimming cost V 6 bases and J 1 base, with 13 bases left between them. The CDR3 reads CASSPRRASYEQYI. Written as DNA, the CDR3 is TGTGCCAGCAGCCCCCGAAGGGCGTCCTACGAGCAGTACATC.

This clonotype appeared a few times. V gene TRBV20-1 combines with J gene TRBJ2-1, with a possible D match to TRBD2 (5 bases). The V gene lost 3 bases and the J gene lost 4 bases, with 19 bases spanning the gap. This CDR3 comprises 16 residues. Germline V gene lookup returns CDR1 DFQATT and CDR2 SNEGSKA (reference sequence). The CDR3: CSARDQRAELYNEQFF. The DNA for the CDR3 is TGCAGTGCTAGGGATCAAAGAGCGGAGCTGTACAATGAGCAGTTCTTC.

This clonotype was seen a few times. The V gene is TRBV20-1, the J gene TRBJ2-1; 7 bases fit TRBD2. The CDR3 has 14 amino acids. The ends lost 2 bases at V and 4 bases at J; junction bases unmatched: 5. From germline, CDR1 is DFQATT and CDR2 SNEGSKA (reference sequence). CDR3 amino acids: CSARPAGLYNEQFF. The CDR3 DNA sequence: TGCAGTGCTAGACCTGCGGGACTATACAATGAGCAGTTCTTC.

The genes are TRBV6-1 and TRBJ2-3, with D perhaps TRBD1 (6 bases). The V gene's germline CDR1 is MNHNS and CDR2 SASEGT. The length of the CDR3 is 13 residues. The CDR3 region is CVGGTRGPDTQYF. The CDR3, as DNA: TGTGTCGGCGGAACCAGGGGCCCAGATACGCAGTATTTT.

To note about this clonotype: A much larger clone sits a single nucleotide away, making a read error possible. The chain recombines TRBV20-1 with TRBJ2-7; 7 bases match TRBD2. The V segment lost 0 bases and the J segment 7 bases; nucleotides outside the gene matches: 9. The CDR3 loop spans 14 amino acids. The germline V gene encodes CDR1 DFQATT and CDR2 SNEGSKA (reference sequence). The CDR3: CSARDGGGSSEQYF. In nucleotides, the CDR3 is TGCAGTGCTAGAGATGGTGGCGGGAGCAGTGAGCAGTACTTC.